Presented here are 13 T cell receptor beta chains from one specimen sequenced in a study of cytomegalovirus exposure and HLA in healthy donors. The protocol was immunoSEQ multiplex PCR, while the TCRdb copy is restricted to in-frame clones and leaves out a portion. The sample holds some 170,000 clones, roughly 91% seen once. The sample comprised PBMCs. The receptors shown here come from a man between 18 and 29 years old in good health and CMV-seropositive.

The chain carries TRBV6-5 and TRBJ1-3, with 7 bases lining up with TRBD1. The trim removed 6 bases at V and 4 bases at J, leaving 9 bases unmatched. Germline V gene data show CDR1 as MNHEY and CDR2 as SVGAGI. This CDR3 comprises 15 residues. CDR3 in amino acids: CASSSQGQPGNTIYF. CDR3 nucleotide sequence: TGTGCCAGCAGCTCGCAGGGACAGCCGGGAAACACCATATATTTT.

This clone was counted a single time. J is TRBJ1-2 and V is TRBV30, with 8 bases identical to TRBD1. J gave up 4 bases and V 0 bases, and 4 bases lay outside the gene matches. The germline gives CDR1 GTSNPN, CDR2 SVGIG (reference sequence). The CDR3 spans 14 residues. The CDR3 DNA reads as TGTGCCTGGAGTGTAGCCCAGGGGGCCTATGGCTACACCTTC. Residues: CAWSVAQGAYGYTF.

The chain couples TRBV6-5 to TRBJ2-7, with 7 nucleotides matching TRBD1. Germline V gene lookup returns CDR1 MNHEY and CDR2 SVGAGI. The CDR3 consists of 13 residues. The junction had 7 bases not matched to a gene; V was cut back by 6 bases and J by 5 bases. CDR3 sequence (DNA): TGTGCCAGCAGCCCGAGGACAGGTCACGAGCAGTACTTC. Translated: CASSPRTGHEQYF.

The V gene is TRBV5-1, the J gene TRBJ1-2; TRBD1 agrees at 7 bases. The CDR3 contains 15 residues. After removal of 3 bases from V and 2 bases from J, the junction contained 7 bases not matched to a gene. Germline V gives CDR1 SGHRS, CDR2 YFSETQ. The CDR3 is CASSSTGNLNYGYTF. CDR3 bases: TGCGCCAGCAGCTCGACAGGGAACCTCAACTATGGCTACACCTTC. Looking up the rest from reference TRBV5-1 and TRBJ1-2 gives the full variable domain: KAGVTQTPRYLIKTRGQQVTLSCSPISGHRSVSWYQQTPGQGLQFLFEYFSETQRNKGNFPGRFSGRQFSNSRSEMNVSTLELGDSALYLCASSSTGNLNYGYTFGSGTRLTVV.

The chain combines TRBV19 with TRBJ2-5; TRBD2 matches 10 bases. V lost 5 bases, J lost 11 bases, and 11 bases stayed unmatched. CDR1 and CDR2 from the germline V gene are LNHDA and SQIVND (reference sequence). The CDR3 extends over 14 amino acids. The chain's CDR3 is CASSQSTSGKGQYF. The CDR3 DNA reads TGTGCCAGTAGTCAATCAACTAGCGGGAAGGGACAGTACTTC.

This sequence joins TRBV2 and TRBJ2-1; the match to TRBD2 covers 10 bases. V trimming: 4 bases; J trimming: 8 bases; junction bases outside the gene matches: 5. The V gene's germline CDR1 is SNHLY and CDR2 FYNNEI. The CDR3 runs to 14 residues. CDR3 in amino acids: CASSGGSGRHEQFF. DNA of the CDR3: TGTGCCAGCAGTGGGGGTAGCGGGAGGCATGAGCAGTTCTTC.

The chain combines TRBV27 with TRBJ2-3; 10 nucleotides align to TRBD2. The CDR3 totals 15 residues. The V gene end was trimmed by 6 bases and the J gene end by 3 bases; junction bases not matched to a gene: 6. Germline loops: CDR1 MNHEY, CDR2 SMNVEV (reference sequence). DNA of the CDR3: TGTGCCAGCAGAGAGGAGCGGGAGGGGACAGATACGCAGTATTTT. Protein product: CASREEREGTDTQYF.

The rearrangement joins TRBV5-4 to TRBJ2-2; 10 bases are a match to TRBD2. CDR1 is SGHNT and CDR2 is YYREEE in the germline V gene (reference sequence). The CDR3 runs to 16 residues. V shed 4 bases and J 8 bases; nucleotides not matched to a gene: 11. The CDR3 DNA follows: TGTGCCAGCAGCCTAGCGGGAGTTAGGAGAATTGGGGAGCTGTTTTTT. It yields the protein CASSLAGVRRIGELFF.

For this clone: The junction departs from the called germline gene at one end, perhaps through a read error. This chain joins TRBV27 and TRBJ2-3, with D unresolved. This CDR3 comprises 13 residues. In germline, CDR1 is MNHEY, CDR2 SMNVEV (reference sequence). The CDR3 nucleotides are TGTGTCAGCAGTCCACAGACCCCAGATACGCAGTATTTT. Translated: CVSSPQTPDTQYF.

CDR3 loop: CASSTPTDANEQFF. Written as DNA, the CDR3 is TGCGCCAGCAGTACCCCGACAGACGCCAATGAGCAGTTCTTC. The chain carries TRBV10-1 and TRBJ2-1, with D possibly matching TRBD1 (5 bases). CDR1 and CDR2 from the germline V gene are WNHNN and SYGVQD (reference sequence). There are 14 residues in the CDR3. Trimming took 5 bases from V and 6 from J, leaving 14 bases between them.

This clone showed up just once. The rearrangement links TRBV12-5 to TRBJ2-7; TRBD2 matches at 15 bases. V dropped 6 bases and J dropped 5; count of bases not matched to a gene: 17. CDR3 length: 19 residues. Germline loops: CDR1 LGHNT, CDR2 FRNRAP. In DNA, the CDR3 is TGTGCTAGTGGAGGGATCGGACTAGCGGGAGGGCCATCGTACCACGAGCAGTACTTC. It specifies CASGGIGLAGGPSYHEQYF.

The chain recombines TRBV18 with TRBJ2-7; 10 nucleotides line up with TRBD1. Per germline, CDR1 KGHSH and CDR2 LQKENI. The CDR3 runs to 14 residues. The V and J ends lost 2 bases and 6 bases, in that order; junction bases with no gene match: 4. The CDR3 is CASSPGTGASEQYF. The CDR3 DNA reads as TGTGCCAGCTCACCAGGGACAGGGGCATCCGAGCAGTACTTC.

This clone came up once. CDR3 sequence reads: CASSYVGTDTQYF. CDR3 coding DNA: TGTGCCAGCAGTTACGTAGGCACAGATACGCAGTATTTT. The chain joins TRBV6-6 to TRBJ2-3; D is uncertain. Trimming took off 2 bases at V and 1 base at J, with 4 bases between the two ends. Looked up from germline, CDR1 is MNHNY and CDR2 is SVGAGI (reference sequence). The CDR3 consists of 13 residues.